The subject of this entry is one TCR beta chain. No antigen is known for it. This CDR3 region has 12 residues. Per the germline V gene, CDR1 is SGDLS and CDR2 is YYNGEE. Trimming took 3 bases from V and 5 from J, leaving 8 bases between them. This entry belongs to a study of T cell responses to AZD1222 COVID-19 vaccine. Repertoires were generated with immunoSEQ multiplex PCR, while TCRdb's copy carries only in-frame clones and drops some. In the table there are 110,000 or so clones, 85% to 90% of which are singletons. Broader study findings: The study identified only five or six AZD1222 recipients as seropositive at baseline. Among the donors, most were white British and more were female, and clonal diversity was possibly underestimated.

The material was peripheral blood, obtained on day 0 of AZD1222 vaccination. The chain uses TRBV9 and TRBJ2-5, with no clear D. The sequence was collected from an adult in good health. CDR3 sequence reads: CASSAPRETQYF. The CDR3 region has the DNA TGTGCCAGCAGCGCCCCGCGGGAGACCCAGTACTTC.